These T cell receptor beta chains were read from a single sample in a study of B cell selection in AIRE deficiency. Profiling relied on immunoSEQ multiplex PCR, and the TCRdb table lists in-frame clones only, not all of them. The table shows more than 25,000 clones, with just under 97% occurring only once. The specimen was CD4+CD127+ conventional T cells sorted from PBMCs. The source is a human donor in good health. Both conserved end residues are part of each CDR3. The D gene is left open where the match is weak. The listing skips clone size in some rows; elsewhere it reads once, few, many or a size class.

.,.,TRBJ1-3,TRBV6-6,TGTGCCAGCAGTCGTAGACCGGGGTCGTCTGGAAACACCATATATTTT,CASSRRPGSSGNTIYF
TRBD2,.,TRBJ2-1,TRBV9,TGTGCCAGCAGCGTAGATATCCTAGCGGGGGTGGATGAGCAGTTCTTC,CASSVDILAGVDEQFF
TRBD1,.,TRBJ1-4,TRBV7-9,TGTGCCAGCAGCTCTGTTAGGGACAGGGGTGAAAAACTGTTTTTT,CASSSVRDRGEKLFF
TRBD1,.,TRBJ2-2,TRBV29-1,TGCAGCTCCAGGACAGGGGTCACCGGGGAGCTGTTTTTT,CSSRTGVTGELFF
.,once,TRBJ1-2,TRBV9,TGTGCCAGCAGCGTAGGGCCAGAGATATCCTATGGCTACACCTTC,CASSVGPEISYGYTF
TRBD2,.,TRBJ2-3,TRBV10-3,TGTGCCATCAGTGAGTCTAAGGGCGGGGGTAGAGATACGCAGTATTTT,CAISESKGGGRDTQYF
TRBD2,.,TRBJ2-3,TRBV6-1,TGTGCCAGCAGTGGGGGTAGCGCGGGGGATCAGAGTACGCAGTATTTT,CASSGGSAGDQSTQYF
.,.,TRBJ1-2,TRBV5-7,TGTGCCAGCAGCCTACAGGGTTTAATTGGCTACACCTTC,CASSLQGLIGYTF
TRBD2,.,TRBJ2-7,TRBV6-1,TGTGCCACCACACTAGCGGGGGATCGATACTACGAGCAGTACTTC,CATTLAGDRYYEQYF
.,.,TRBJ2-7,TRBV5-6,TGTGCCAGCAGCTTGGCCGCGTCCGTGAGGTACTTC,CASSLAASVRYF
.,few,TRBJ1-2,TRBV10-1,TGCGCCAGCAGTGCGGGCTATGGCTACACCTTC,CASSAGYGYTF
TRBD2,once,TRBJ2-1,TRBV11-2,TGTGCCAGCAGCCGGGGACTAGCGGGAGGGCCCTCGTACAATGAGCAGTTCTTC,CASSRGLAGGPSYNEQFF
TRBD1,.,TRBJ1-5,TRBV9,TGTGCCAGCAGCGTACAGGGGGATCAGCCCCAGCATTTT,CASSVQGDQPQHF
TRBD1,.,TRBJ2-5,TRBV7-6,TGTGCCAGCAGCTTAGACGGACAGGGGGCCTGGGAGACCCAGTACTTC,CASSLDGQGAWETQYF
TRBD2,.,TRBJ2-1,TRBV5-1,TGCGCCAGCACTAGCGGTACCTACTCCGGTACGAATGAGCAGTTCTTC,CASTSGTYSGTNEQFF
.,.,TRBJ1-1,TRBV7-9,TGTGCCAGCAGCTTTGTGAGCATGAACACTGAAGCTTTCTTT,CASSFVSMNTEAFF
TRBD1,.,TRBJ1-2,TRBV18,TGTGCCAGCTCACCAACTAACGACAGGGACTATGGCTACACCTTC,CASSPTNDRDYGYTF
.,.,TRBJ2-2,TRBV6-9,TGTGCCAGCAGTACCGGGGGGAACACCGGGGAGCTGTTTTTT,CASSTGGNTGELFF
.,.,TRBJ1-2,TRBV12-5,TGTGCTAGTGGTTTCTCACCCTCGGGGAGGGGTGGTGGCTACACCTTC,CASGFSPSGRGGGYTF
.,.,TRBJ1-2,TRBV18,TGTGCCAGCTCCCACCAAGACAGGAGGGGCTACACCTTC,CASSHQDRRGYTF
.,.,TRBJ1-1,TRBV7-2,TGTGCCAGCAGCTCACCCATCGGGGGGCTGAACACTGAAGCTTTCTTT,CASSSPIGGLNTEAFF
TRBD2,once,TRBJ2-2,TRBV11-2,TGTGCCAGCAGCTCTAGCGGGCTTCCGACCGGGGAGCTGTTTTTT,CASSSSGLPTGELFF
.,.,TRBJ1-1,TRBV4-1,TGCGCCAGCAGCCAGGCCAGGGGATGGAACACTGAAGCTTTCTTT,CASSQARGWNTEAFF
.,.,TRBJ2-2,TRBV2,TGTGCCAGCAGTGAATCGGCCGGGAACACCGGGGAGCTGTTTTTT,CASSESAGNTGELFF
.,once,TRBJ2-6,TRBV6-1,TGTGCCAGCAGTGCGCGGGACACAGCCTCTGGGGCCAACGTCCTGACTTTC,CASSARDTASGANVLTF
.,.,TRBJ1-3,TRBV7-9,TGTGCCAGCGGACAGACGGTTAGCTCTGGAAACACCATATATTTT,CASGQTVSSGNTIYF
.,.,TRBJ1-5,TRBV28,TGTGCCAGCAGTGTCCGACAGGCGAGCAATCAGCCCCAGCATTTT,CASSVRQASNQPQHF
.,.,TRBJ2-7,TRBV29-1,TGCAGCGTGAGGGTAGGATACGAGCAGTACTTC,CSVRVGYEQYF
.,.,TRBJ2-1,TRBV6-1,TGTGCCAGCAGTGAGTTGGCTAGTCAGTTCTTC,CASSELASQFF
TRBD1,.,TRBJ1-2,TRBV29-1,TGCAGCGTTGAAAATACCGGGACAGGGGACCCAGGCACCTTC,CSVENTGTGDPGTF
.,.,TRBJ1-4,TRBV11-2,TGTGCCAGCAGCCTGACGGACGGTCATGAAAAACTGTTTTTT,CASSLTDGHEKLFF
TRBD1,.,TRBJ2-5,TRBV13,TGTGCCAGCAGCTCACCTCGGGACAGGGGTCTAGAGACCCAGTACTTC,CASSSPRDRGLETQYF
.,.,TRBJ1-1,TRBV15,TGTGCCACCAGCAGAGATTTCCCTTTTAACACGAGGGCTTTCTTT,CATSRDFPFNTRAFF
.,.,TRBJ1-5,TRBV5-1,TGCGCCAGCAGCCCGGGACACGCTAGCAATCAGCCCCAGCATTTT,CASSPGHASNQPQHF
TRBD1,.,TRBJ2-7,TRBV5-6,TGTGCCAGCGCCTGGGACAGGAGCTCCTACGAGCAGTACTTC,CASAWDRSSYEQYF
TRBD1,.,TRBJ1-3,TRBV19,TGTGCCAGTAGTCCACGACAGGGGACCTCTGGAAACACCATATATTTT,CASSPRQGTSGNTIYF
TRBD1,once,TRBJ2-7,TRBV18,TGTGCCAGCTCACCATTTCGGGACAGCGCCTACGAGCAGTACTTC,CASSPFRDSAYEQYF
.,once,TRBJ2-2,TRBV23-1,TGCGCCAGCAGTTTTCCCGAGAGGAGCACCGGGGAGCTGTTTTTT,CASSFPERSTGELFF
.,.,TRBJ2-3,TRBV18,TGTGCCAGCTCACCGAAAGGCGGGGAAGATACGCAGTATTTT,CASSPKGGEDTQYF
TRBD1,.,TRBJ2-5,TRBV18,TGTGCCAGCTCATTGGGACAGAAAGAGACCCAGTACTTC,CASSLGQKETQYF
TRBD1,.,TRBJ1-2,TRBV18,TGTGCCAGCTCACCAATTAACGAGGGGGCATACTATGGCTACACCTTC,CASSPINEGAYYGYTF
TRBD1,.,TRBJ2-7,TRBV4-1,TGCGCCAGCAGCCAAGGACAGGGGGATACCTACGAGCAGTACTTC,CASSQGQGDTYEQYF
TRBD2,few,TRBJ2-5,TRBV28,TGTGCCAGCAGTCATCAGACTAGCGGGAGAGAGACCCAGTACTTC,CASSHQTSGRETQYF